These 7 T cell receptor beta chains came from one sample sequenced in a study of shared clonotypes between healthy human individuals. Sequencing was performed with immunoSEQ multiplex PCR; in TCRdb, only in-frame clones are kept and a portion is missing. This sample has roughly 1,000,000 clones; about four fifths occur once, and the top ten carry roughly 0.65%. Sample: memory CD4+ T cells from PBMCs. The subset denotes: CD45RA-negative fraction. The source of these receptors is a man aged 18 to 30 in good health. Some clones in this sample may be carry-over from other donors' samples.

The chain links TRBV5-1 to TRBJ1-1, with D possibly being TRBD1 (6 bases). Per germline, CDR1 SGHRS and CDR2 YFSETQ. The germline V and J ends were trimmed by 0 bases and 1 base, with 13 bases remaining between them. The CDR3 has 16 amino acids. CDR3 DNA sequence: TGCGCCAGCAGCTTGGTTGTTGGACAGACGAACACTGAAGCTTTCTTT. It yields the protein CASSLVVGQTNTEAFF.

V and J are TRBV6-5 and TRBJ2-6; D is perhaps TRBD2 (6 bases). CDR1 MNHEY and CDR2 SVGAGI come from the germline V gene. Between the trimmed V and J ends, which lost 0 bases and 2 bases, there was a span of 8 bases. This CDR3 is built from 16 residues. The CDR3 protein is CASSYSKRAGANVLTF. The CDR3 region has the DNA TGTGCCAGCAGTTACTCGAAGCGGGCTGGGGCCAACGTCCTGACTTTC.

This chain links TRBV2 with TRBJ1-3, with D uncertain. The V gene's germline CDR1 is SNHLY and CDR2 FYNNEI. CDR3 length: 13 amino acids. Deletions cut 1 base from V and 4 bases from J, with 5 bases between. The CDR3 nucleotides are TGTGCCAGCAGTGAAGAAACCGGAAACACCATATATTTT. This sequence encodes CASSEETGNTIYF.

This rearrangement joins TRBV5-1 to TRBJ2-1; 11 positions match TRBD2. V shed 0 bases, J shed 6 bases, and the junction held 2 bases outside the gene matches. The CDR3 contains 15 residues. The germline gives CDR1 SGHRS, CDR2 YFSETQ. The CDR3 sequence is CASSLVAGGVNEQFF. The CDR3 DNA reads as TGCGCCAGCAGCTTGGTAGCGGGAGGGGTCAATGAGCAGTTCTTC.

This clone was detected only a few times. The chain combines TRBV5-1 with TRBJ2-7; 11 bases map to TRBD1. Trimming removed 5 bases from V and 3 bases from J; junction bases left unmatched: 4. This CDR3 region has 14 residues. CDR1 and CDR2 from the germline V gene are SGHRS and YFSETQ. CDR3 sequence reads: CASRAGTGGYEQYF. The DNA for the CDR3 is TGCGCCAGCAGGGCCGGGACAGGGGGCTACGAGCAGTACTTC. Using reference TRBV5-1 and TRBJ2-7 for the parts outside the CDR3, the full variable domain is KAGVTQTPRYLIKTRGQQVTLSCSPISGHRSVSWYQQTPGQGLQFLFEYFSETQRNKGNFPGRFSGRQFSNSRSEMNVSTLELGDSALYLCASRAGTGGYEQYFGPGTRLTVT.

The V call is TRBV4-1, the J call TRBJ2-5; 13 bases fit TRBD2. The J call could be wrong; TRBJ2-7 is a better fit for the DNA end. Per the germline V gene, CDR1 is MGHRA and CDR2 is YSYEKL. This CDR3 has 17 residues. The CDR3 DNA sequence: TGCGCCAGCAGCCAACACGGACTAGCGGGAGATTCCTACGAGCAGTACTTC. It codes for CASSQHGLAGDSYEQYF.

The gene calls are TRBV29-1 and TRBJ2-5; D is perhaps TRBD1 (7 bases). The CDR3 is made up of 14 amino acids. The V and J ends lost 8 bases and 5 bases respectively, with 21 bases between them. The germline V gene has CDR1 SQVTM and CDR2 ANQGSEA. CDR3 loop: CSPRLGGGVETQYF. DNA for the CDR3: TGCAGCCCCCGTCTTGGAGGGGGCGTGGAGACCCAGTACTTC.